A selection of T cell receptor beta chains follows, all from one sample in a study of blood T cells in healthy people across ages. MiXCR, applied by TCRdb to the 5' RACE reads, yields one record per CDR3 protein. The table shows over 1.5 million distinct CDR3 sequences, with about 49% occurring only once. Sequencing was performed on blood. These receptors all come from a woman in her forties in good health. Each CDR3 is given with its conserved first and last residue. A D gene is named only where the DNA matches it firmly. Part of the rows lack a size; the others show once, few, many or a class for expanded clones.

TRBV24-1,NA,NA,TRBJ2-1,TGTGCCACCAGTGATTCCGGTCGGGACTCCTACAATGAGCAGTTCTTC,CATSDSGRDSYNEQFF
TRBV4-2,NA,NA,TRBJ1-1,TGTGCCAGCAGCCAAAGCGGGGGGATGGTCACTGAAGCTTTCTTT,CASSQSGGMVTEAFF
TRBV20-1,NA,NA,TRBJ1-1,TGCAGTGCTTTCGTTGCGGGCCAGAACACTGAAGCTTTCTTT,CSAFVAGQNTEAFF
TRBV20-1,NA,NA,TRBJ2-5,TGCAGTGCCAGAAGGGGGGCTCTGGAGACCCAGTACTTC,CSARRGALETQYF
TRBV27,NA,NA,TRBJ2-1,TGTGCCAGCAGTTCAGGCTTGGGGGGCAATGAGCAGTTCTTC,CASSSGLGGNEQFF
TRBV6-5,TRBD1,NA,TRBJ2-3,TGTGCCAGCAGCCTGGATGGAGGGACAGGGAAGTATTTT,CASSLDGGTGKYF
TRBV11-1,NA,few,TRBJ2-1,TGTGCCAGCAGCTTAGTCCCGGTCCGTGAGCAGTTCTTC,CASSLVPVREQFF
TRBV28,TRBD2,NA,TRBJ2-7,TGTGCCAGTACCGGGACTAGCGGGGGCTCCTACGAGCAGTACTTC,CASTGTSGGSYEQYF
TRBV6-2/TRBV6-3,NA,NA,TRBJ2-5,TGTGCCAGCAGCACGGAAGGCCCCCGGAAAGAGACCCAGTACTTC,CASSTEGPRKETQYF
TRBV5-4,NA,NA,TRBJ2-1,TGTGCCAGCACCTCGGCAGCTAGCTCCTACAATGAGCAGTTCTTC,CASTSAASSYNEQFF
TRBV20-1,TRBD2,few,TRBJ2-1,TGCAGTGCCGCCCGGACTAGCGGGGGGGCAGATGAGCAGTTCTTC,CSAARTSGGADEQFF
TRBV25-1,NA,NA,TRBJ2-5,TGTGCCAGCAGTGAGGGAGCAGGGTCGTACCAAGAGACCCAGTACTTC,CASSEGAGSYQETQYF
TRBV23-1,TRBD1,NA,TRBJ1-1,TGCGCCAGCAGTCAATCACAGGGGGCGGGGGTTGTCACTGAAGCTTTCTTT,CASSQSQGAGVVTEAFF
TRBV28,NA,NA,TRBJ2-5,TGTGCCAGCAGTTTAGGTGGGGCAGGGGCTCAAGAGACCCAGTACTTC,CASSLGGAGAQETQYF
TRBV20-1,TRBD1,NA,TRBJ2-1,TGCAGTGCCCTCGTTATGGGACAGGGAGAAGAGACCCAGTTCTTC,CSALVMGQGEETQFF
TRBV7-8,TRBD2,NA,TRBJ2-7,TGTGCCAGCAGCTTAGGCCTAGCGGGGGGGCCGGTTTTCCACGAGCAGTACTTC,CASSLGLAGGPVFHEQYF
TRBV29-1,TRBD1,NA,TRBJ1-1,TGCAGCGTTGCCGAGACAGGGGGATACACTGAAGCTTTCTTT,CSVAETGGYTEAFF
TRBV5-1,TRBD2,NA,TRBJ2-1,TGCGCCAGTACTCCCGGGACTAGCGGGGGGGCCATTGAGCAGTTCTTC,CASTPGTSGGAIEQFF
TRBV12-3/TRBV12-4,TRBD2,few,TRBJ2-5,TGTGCCAGCAGTTTAAGGCCTAGCGGGGGGGTGCAGTACTTC,CASSLRPSGGVQYF
TRBV6-2/TRBV6-3,NA,few,TRBJ2-3,TGTGCCAGCAGTGCGGCGGGACACCGAAGGTCATCTAGCACAGATACGCAGTATTTT,CASSAAGHRRSSSTDTQYF
TRBV6-6,NA,NA,TRBJ2-3,TGTGCCAGCAGTTCCGGCAGGGGGGTCACAGATACGCAGTATTTT,CASSSGRGVTDTQYF
TRBV7-9,TRBD1,NA,TRBJ2-3,TGTGCCAGCAGCTATGGACAGGGCGTGACAGATACGCAGTATTTT,CASSYGQGVTDTQYF
TRBV27,TRBD1,NA,TRBJ1-1,TGTGCCAGCAGTTTACGTTCCACAGGGGCCACTGAAGCTTTCTTT,CASSLRSTGATEAFF
TRBV5-1,TRBD2,few,TRBJ2-3,TGCGCCAGCAGCGAGGGACTAGCGGGAAGAACAGATACGCAGTATTTT,CASSEGLAGRTDTQYF
TRBV11-3,TRBD1,few,TRBJ2-1,TGTGCCAGCAGCTCAACCCGGGACAGAACTTACAATGAGCAGTTCTTC,CASSSTRDRTYNEQFF
TRBV6-1,TRBD2,NA,TRBJ2-3,TGTGCCAGCGGGGGACTAGCGGGAGCCGGAGATACGCAGTATTTT,CASGGLAGAGDTQYF
TRBV7-9,NA,NA,TRBJ2-7,TGTGCCAGCAGCTTACAATCCAGGGGCGAGCAGTACTTC,CASSLQSRGEQYF
TRBV11-2,NA,few,TRBJ2-1,TGTGCCAGCAGCTTAGTGAGTCTAGCGCGGGGTGGGCAGTTCTTC,CASSLVSLARGGQFF
TRBV7-2,NA,NA,TRBJ2-3,TGTGCCAGCAGGGTAGCGGGCACAGATACGCAGTATTTT,CASRVAGTDTQYF
TRBV2,TRBD1,NA,TRBJ2-4,TGTGCCAGCAGTGAAAGGCAGGGGGAAGTCAAAAACATTCAGTACTTC,CASSERQGEVKNIQYF
TRBV27,TRBD1,NA,TRBJ1-5,TGTGCCAGCAAAGGACAGGGAGATAGCAATCAGCCCCAGCATTTT,CASKGQGDSNQPQHF
TRBV29-1,NA,NA,TRBJ2-3,TGCAGCGTTGACCTTCACACAGATACGCAGTATTTT,CSVDLHTDTQYF
TRBV24-1,TRBD2,few,TRBJ2-1,TGTGCCACCAGTGAACTAGCGGGGGATTCCAATGAGCAGTTCTTC,CATSELAGDSNEQFF
TRBV6-5,NA,few,TRBJ2-3,TGTGCCAGCAGTTACCAGGGACCTTTCACAGATACGCAGTATTTT,CASSYQGPFTDTQYF
TRBV11-2,TRBD1,few,TRBJ2-5,TGTGCCAGCTCGAATTCAAGACAGGGGAGGACCCAGTACTTC,CASSNSRQGRTQYF
TRBV9,TRBD2,few,TRBJ2-7,TGTGCCAGCAGCGCGGGGACTAGCGGCCAAGTTGGCCAGTACTTC,CASSAGTSGQVGQYF
TRBV29-1,TRBD2,few,TRBJ2-7,TGCAGCGTGCAGGGGAGCGGGGGGGCGTACTCCTACGAGCAGTACTTC,CSVQGSGGAYSYEQYF
TRBV4-3,TRBD1,NA,TRBJ2-3,TGCGCCAGCAGCCAAGATCCCCCACCAGCCGGGACAGGGGACCCAGATACGCAGTATTTT,CASSQDPPPAGTGDPDTQYF
TRBV20-1,NA,NA,TRBJ2-7,TGCAGGGCTAGAAGGACAGCCTACGAGCAGTACTTC,CRARRTAYEQYF
TRBV28,NA,few,TRBJ2-5,TGTGCCACGGCGGCAGGGATCCAAGAGACCCAGTACTTC,CATAAGIQETQYF
TRBV5-1,NA,NA,TRBJ2-5,TGCGCCAGCAGCTTGCGGGGAGACAAAGAGACCCAGTACTTC,CASSLRGDKETQYF
TRBV15,NA,few,TRBJ1-1,TGTGCCACCAGCAGTGCCTTTAACACTGAAGCTTTCTTT,CATSSAFNTEAFF
TRBV7-2,TRBD1,few,TRBJ1-2,TGTGCCAGCAGCCCCCGGACAGGCGGACTCGACTATGGCTACACCTTC,CASSPRTGGLDYGYTF
TRBV29-1,NA,NA,TRBJ2-3,TGCAGCGTTCAGGAGGGCACAGATACGCAGTATTTT,CSVQEGTDTQYF